This T cell receptor beta chain was sequenced for a study of metastatic and nonmetastatic thyroid tumors. Study-wide results and limits: It was reported that TCR beta diversity was significantly higher in malignant thyroid tumors than benign nodules, in blood and tumor.

TCRdb re-analyzed the PCR reads through MiXCR. This sample carries about 31,000 clones, about 20% of them seen once, and the ten largest clones take approximately 20%. In this sample, this clone turned up many times. Its cognate antigen is unknown. The CDR3 has 20 amino acids. Germline V gene sequence: CDR1 SEHNR, CDR2 FQNEAQ (reference sequence). Unmatched junction bases numbered 13, after V lost 3 bases and J lost 4 bases. Treatment of any kind had been given to no patient before thyroid surgery. The sequence was collected from a female donor with papillary thyroid cancer or a benign thyroid nodule (not recorded which). Some clones in this sample may be carry-over from other donors' samples. The sample consisted of blood. The chain carries TRBV7-9 and TRBJ2-6; 12 bases fit TRBD1. The CDR3 sequence: CASSFWQGTGGTGGANVLTF. CDR3 in DNA: TGTGCCAGCAGCTTTTGGCAGGGGACAGGGGGCACAGGAGGGGCCAACGTCCTGACTTTC. Variable domain in full (rest from reference TRBV7-9 and TRBJ2-6): DTGVSQNPRHKITKRGQNVTFRCDPISEHNRLYWYRQTLGQGPEFLTYFQNEAQLEKSRLLSDRFSAERPKGSFSTLEIQRTEQGDSAMYLCASSFWQGTGGTGGANVLTFGAGSRLTVL.